This T cell receptor (beta chain) was obtained from a study of tumor-infiltrating lymphocytes in primary liver carcinoma. Notes on the study in general: In tumor-adjacent and tumor-blood pairs, overlap was lower than in tumor region pairs.

The tissue used was unsorted bulk material of about 19-34 mg. RNA and DNA were co-extracted from it with the AllPrep DNA/RNA mini kit. The CDR3 consists of 16 residues. The germline CDR1 and CDR2 sequences are LGHNA and YNFKEQ. Of note for this clonotype: What it binds is not known. Germline and junction disagree at one end, which may indicate a read error.

From around 500 ng of total RNA, TCR beta-specific cDNA was reverse-transcribed using a constant-region primer. Three nested multiplex PCR rounds of slightly modified ARM-PCR generated TCR beta libraries. The first two PCR rounds used TRBV1-TRBV30 forward primers with a C-beta reverse primer, 10 to 11 cycles each. TCRdb re-analysed the multiplex PCR reads in MiXCR, keeping a single row per CDR3 protein. The data show about 35,000 distinct CDR3 sequences, with roughly 74% seen just once and under 20% held by the top ten. The rearrangement joins TRBV4-2 to TRBJ2-1; 8 bases agree with TRBD1. The clonotype originates from a man in his forties or fifties with primary liver carcinoma and hepatitis B virus infection. The specimen was liver tumor tissue from sampling region 4. Subset noted: tumor region T4, right-lateral pole. CDR3 DNA: TGTGCCAGCAGCCGCGCCGGGGGACAGGAGAACAATGGGCAGTTCTTC. Amino acids: CASSRAGGQENNGQFF.